The sequence of this TCR beta chain was determined in a study of T-cell reconstitution after alpha-beta-depleted transplantation in children. Unique molecular identifiers were incorporated into the prepared TCRbeta library. MiXCR was run by TCRdb on the PCR reads, yielding one entry per CDR3 protein. The sample contains 250,000 to 300,000 distinct CDR3 sequences, 10% of which appear only once. Study-level findings and limits: Several patients had high TCRbeta diversity at day 60; it came from surviving recipient T cells and thymic progenitors. Reportedly, only several hundred clones from non-depleted graft cells drove alpha-beta T-cell counts at about two months.

This clonotype was seen repeatedly, ten times or more. The antigen is not known. The trim removed 2 bases at V and 5 bases at J, leaving 6 bases unmatched. The CDR3 sequence is 17 residues long. The germline gives CDR1 MNHEY, CDR2 SVGAGI. This chain uses TRBV6-5 with TRBJ2-1; 13 bases match TRBD2. The sequence was collected from a boy younger than two with acute myeloid leukemia, due to receive a stem cell transplant. This sample comprised PBMCs, obtained before TCRalphabeta/CD19-depleted stem cell transplant. Here the CDR3 DNA reads TGTGCCAGCAGTTACACAACGGGACTAGCGGGAAACAATGAGCAGTTCTTC. Translated, it gives CASSYTTGLAGNNEQFF.